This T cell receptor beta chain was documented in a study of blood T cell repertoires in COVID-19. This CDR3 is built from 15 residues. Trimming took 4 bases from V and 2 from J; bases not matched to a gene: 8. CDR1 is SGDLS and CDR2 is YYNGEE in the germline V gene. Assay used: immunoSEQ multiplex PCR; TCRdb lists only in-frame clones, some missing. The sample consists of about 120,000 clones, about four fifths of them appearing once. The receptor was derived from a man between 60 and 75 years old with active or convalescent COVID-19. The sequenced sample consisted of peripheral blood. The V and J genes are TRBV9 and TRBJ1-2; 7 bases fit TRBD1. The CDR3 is CASSSPGGTNYGYTF. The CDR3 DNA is TGTGCCAGCAGCTCCCCAGGGGGTACGAACTATGGCTACACCTTC.